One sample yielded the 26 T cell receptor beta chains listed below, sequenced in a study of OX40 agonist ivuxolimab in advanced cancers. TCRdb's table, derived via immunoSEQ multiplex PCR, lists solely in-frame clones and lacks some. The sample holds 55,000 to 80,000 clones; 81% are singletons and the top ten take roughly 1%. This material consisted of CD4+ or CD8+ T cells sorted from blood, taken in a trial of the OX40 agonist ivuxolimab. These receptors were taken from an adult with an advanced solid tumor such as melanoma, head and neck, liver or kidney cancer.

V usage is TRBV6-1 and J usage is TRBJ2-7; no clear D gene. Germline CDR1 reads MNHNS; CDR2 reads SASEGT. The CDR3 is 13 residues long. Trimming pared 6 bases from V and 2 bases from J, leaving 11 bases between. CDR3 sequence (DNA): TGTGCCAGCAGGGTGGGGTTGGCCTACGAGCAGTACTTC. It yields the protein CASRVGLAYEQYF.

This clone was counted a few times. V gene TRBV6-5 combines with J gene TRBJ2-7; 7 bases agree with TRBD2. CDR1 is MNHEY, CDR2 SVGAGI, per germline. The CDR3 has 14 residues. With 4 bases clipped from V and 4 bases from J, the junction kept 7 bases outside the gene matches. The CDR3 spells CASSLGGSVYEQYF. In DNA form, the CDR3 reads TGTGCCAGCAGTTTGGGGGGGTCCGTGTACGAGCAGTACTTC.

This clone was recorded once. The CDR3 DNA reads TGTGCCAGCAGCGTAGCTCCGAGTGATTCAATTGGAAACACCATATATTTT. Translation: CASSVAPSDSIGNTIYF. The rearrangement uses TRBV9 and TRBJ1-3, with D hard to call. Germline V gene lookup returns CDR1 SGDLS and CDR2 YYNGEE. V was clipped by 0 bases and J by 3 bases, with 16 bases between them. The CDR3 is 17 amino acids.

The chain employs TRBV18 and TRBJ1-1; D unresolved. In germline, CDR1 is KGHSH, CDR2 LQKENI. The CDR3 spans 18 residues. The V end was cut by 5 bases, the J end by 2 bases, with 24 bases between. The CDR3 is CASSTTQVNSLKNTEAFF. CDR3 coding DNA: TGTGCCAGCTCAACGACACAAGTTAATAGCCTGAAAAACACTGAAGCTTTCTTT.

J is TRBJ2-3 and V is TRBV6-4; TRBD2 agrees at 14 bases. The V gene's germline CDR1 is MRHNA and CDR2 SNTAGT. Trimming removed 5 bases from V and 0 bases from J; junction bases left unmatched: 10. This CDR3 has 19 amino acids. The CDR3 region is CASSQGLAGGRVSTDTQYF. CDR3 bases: TGTGCCAGCAGTCAAGGACTAGCGGGGGGCCGGGTTAGCACAGATACGCAGTATTTT.

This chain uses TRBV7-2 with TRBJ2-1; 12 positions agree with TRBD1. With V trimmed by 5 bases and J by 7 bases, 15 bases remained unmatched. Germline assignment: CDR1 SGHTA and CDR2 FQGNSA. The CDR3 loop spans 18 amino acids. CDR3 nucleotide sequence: TGTGCCAGCAGCGTAAACGTTCCGGGACAGGGGGCGAAAAATGAGCAGTTCTTC. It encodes CASSVNVPGQGAKNEQFF.

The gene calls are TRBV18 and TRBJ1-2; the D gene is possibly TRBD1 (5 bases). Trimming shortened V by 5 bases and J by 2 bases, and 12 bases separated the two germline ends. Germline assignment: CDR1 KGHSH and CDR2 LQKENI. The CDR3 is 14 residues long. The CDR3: CASSETETNYGYTF. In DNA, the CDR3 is TGTGCCAGCTCAGAGACAGAAACCAACTATGGCTACACCTTC.

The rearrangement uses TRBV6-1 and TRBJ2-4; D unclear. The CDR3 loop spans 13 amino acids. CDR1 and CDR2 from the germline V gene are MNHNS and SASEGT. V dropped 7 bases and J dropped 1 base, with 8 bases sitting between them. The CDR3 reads CASTPRAKNIQYF. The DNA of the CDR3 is TGTGCCAGCACCCCTAGGGCCAAAAACATTCAGTACTTC.

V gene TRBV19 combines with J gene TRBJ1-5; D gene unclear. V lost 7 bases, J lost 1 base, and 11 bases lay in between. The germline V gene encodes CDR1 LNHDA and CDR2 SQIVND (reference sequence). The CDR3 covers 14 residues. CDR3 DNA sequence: TGTGCCAGTAAAGAACCGGGGAGCAATCAGCCCCAGCATTTT. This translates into CASKEPGSNQPQHF.

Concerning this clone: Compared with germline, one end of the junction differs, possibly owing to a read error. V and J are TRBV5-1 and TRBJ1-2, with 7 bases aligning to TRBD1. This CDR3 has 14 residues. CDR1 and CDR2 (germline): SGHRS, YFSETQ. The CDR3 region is CASSFGTANDGYTF. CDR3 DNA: TGCGCCAGCAGCTTTGGGACAGCTAACGATGGCTACACCTTC.

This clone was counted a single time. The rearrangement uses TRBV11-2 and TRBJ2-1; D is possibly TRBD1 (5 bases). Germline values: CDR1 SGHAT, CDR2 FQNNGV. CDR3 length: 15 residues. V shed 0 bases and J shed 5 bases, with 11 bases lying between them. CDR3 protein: CASSLEGVGNNEQFF. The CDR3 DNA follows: TGTGCCAGCAGCTTAGAAGGGGTGGGAAACAATGAGCAGTTCTTC.

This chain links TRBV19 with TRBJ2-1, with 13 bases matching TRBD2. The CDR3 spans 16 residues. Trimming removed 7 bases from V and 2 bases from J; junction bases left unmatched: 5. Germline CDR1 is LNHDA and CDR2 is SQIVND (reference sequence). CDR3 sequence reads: CASKRTSGGAYNEQFF. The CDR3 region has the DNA TGTGCCAGTAAGAGAACTAGCGGGGGGGCCTACAATGAGCAGTTCTTC.

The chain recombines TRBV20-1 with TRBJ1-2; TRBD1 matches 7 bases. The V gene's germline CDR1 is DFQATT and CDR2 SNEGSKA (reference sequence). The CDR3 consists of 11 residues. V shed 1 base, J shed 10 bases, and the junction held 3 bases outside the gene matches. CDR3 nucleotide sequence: TGCAGTGCTAGAGTACAGGGGACCTACACCTTC. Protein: CSARVQGTYTF.

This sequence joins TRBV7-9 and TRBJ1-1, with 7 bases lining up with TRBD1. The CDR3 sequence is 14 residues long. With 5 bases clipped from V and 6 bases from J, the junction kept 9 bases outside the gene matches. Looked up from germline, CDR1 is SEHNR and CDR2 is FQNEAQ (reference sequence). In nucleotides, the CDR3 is TGTGCCAGCAGCCAAAAGGGAGGGGGCCCTGAAGCTTTCTTT. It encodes CASSQKGGGPEAFF. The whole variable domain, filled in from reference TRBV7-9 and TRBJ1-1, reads DTGVSQNPRHKITKRGQNVTFRCDPISEHNRLYWYRQTLGQGPEFLTYFQNEAQLEKSRLLSDRFSAERPKGSFSTLEIQRTEQGDSAMYLCASSQKGGGPEAFFGQGTRLTVV.

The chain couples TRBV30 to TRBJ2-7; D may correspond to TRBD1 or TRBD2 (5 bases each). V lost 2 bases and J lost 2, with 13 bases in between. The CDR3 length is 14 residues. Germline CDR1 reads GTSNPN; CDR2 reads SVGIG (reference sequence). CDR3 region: CAWSRTGTTYEQYF. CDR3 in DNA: TGTGCCTGGAGTAGAACGGGGACCACCTACGAGCAGTACTTC.

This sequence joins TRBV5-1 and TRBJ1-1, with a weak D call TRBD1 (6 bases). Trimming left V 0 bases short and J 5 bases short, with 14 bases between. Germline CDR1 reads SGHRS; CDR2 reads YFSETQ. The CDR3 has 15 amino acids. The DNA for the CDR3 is TGCGCCAGCAGCTTGGAGGGGCTAAGGGGGACTGAAGCTTTCTTT. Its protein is CASSLEGLRGTEAFF.

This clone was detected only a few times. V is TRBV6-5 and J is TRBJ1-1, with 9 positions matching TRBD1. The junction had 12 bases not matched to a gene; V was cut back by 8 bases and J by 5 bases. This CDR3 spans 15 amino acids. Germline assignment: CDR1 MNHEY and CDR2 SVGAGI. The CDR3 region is CASCPPGQGWTEAFF. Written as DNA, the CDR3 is TGTGCCAGCTGCCCCCCGGGACAGGGATGGACTGAAGCTTTCTTT.

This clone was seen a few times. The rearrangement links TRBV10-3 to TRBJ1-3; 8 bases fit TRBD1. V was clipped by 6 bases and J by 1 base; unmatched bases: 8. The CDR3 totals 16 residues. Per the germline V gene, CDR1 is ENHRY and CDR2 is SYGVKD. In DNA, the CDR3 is TGTGCCATCAGCGACAGGGGAGTTGGGTCTGGAAACACCATATATTTT. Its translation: CAISDRGVGSGNTIYF.

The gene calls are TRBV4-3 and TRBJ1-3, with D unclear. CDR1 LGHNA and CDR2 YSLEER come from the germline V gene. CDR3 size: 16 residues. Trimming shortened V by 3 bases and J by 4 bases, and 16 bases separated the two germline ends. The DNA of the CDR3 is TGCGCCAGCAGCCAGGCCCCCTCGGTGGTCGGAAACACCATATATTTT. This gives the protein CASSQAPSVVGNTIYF.

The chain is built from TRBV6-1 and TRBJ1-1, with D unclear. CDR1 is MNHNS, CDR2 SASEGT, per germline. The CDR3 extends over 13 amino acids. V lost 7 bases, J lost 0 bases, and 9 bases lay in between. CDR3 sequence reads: CASIPVVNTEAFF. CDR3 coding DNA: TGTGCCAGCATTCCAGTCGTGAACACTGAAGCTTTCTTT.

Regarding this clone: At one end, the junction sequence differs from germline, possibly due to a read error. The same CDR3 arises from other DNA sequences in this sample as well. CDR3 nucleotide sequence: TGTGCCAGCAGGACACAGGGGGCGGATGGCTACACCTTT. Its protein is CASRTQGADGYTF. The chain joins TRBV2 to TRBJ1-2; the match to TRBD1 covers 9 bases. The CDR3 has 13 residues. Germline V CDR1 and CDR2: SNHLY, FYNNEI.

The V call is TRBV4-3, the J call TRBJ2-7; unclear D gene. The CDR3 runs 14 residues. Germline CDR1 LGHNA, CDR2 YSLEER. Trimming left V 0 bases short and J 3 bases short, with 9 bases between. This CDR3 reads CASSQDQHVYEQYF. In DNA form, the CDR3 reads TGCGCCAGCAGCCAAGACCAGCACGTCTACGAGCAGTACTTC.

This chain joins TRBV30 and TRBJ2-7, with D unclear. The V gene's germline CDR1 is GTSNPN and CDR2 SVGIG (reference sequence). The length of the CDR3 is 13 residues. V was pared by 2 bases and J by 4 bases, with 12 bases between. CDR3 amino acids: CAWSFSGLYEQYF. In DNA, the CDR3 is TGTGCCTGGAGTTTTTCCGGATTATACGAGCAGTACTTC.

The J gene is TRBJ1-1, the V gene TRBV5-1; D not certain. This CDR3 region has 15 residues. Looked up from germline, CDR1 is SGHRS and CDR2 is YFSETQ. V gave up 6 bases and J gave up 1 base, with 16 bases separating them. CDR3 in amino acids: CASTLRWGKNTEAFF. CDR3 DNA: TGCGCCAGCACTCTTCGTTGGGGTAAGAACACTGAAGCTTTCTTT.

The CDR3 loop reads CASSYGGRTGELFF. As DNA, the CDR3 is TGTGCCAGCAGTTACGGTGGGCGGACCGGGGAGCTGTTTTTT. V usage is TRBV6-5 and J usage is TRBJ2-2; no definite D call. Trimming shortened V by 2 bases and J by 5 bases, and 9 bases separated the two germline ends. The CDR3 totals 14 residues. The V gene's germline CDR1 is MNHEY and CDR2 SVGAGI.

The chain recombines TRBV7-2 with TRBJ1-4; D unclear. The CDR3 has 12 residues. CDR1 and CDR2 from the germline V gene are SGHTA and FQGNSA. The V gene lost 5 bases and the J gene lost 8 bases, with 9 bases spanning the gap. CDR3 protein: CASSPSGEKLFF. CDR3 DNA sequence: TGTGCCAGCAGCCCCTCGGGGGAAAAACTGTTTTTT.